This TCR beta chain appears in the sequencing data of a study of T cells in localized non-small cell lung cancer. Method: immunoSEQ multiplex PCR; TCRdb's copy keeps in-frame clones and lacks some. The profile shows over 30,000 clones, 85% to 90% of them singletons. Study-level findings and limits: Compared with tumor, uninvolved adjacent lung displayed greater T cell clonality, ranking highest overall.

The V end was cut by 4 bases, the J end by 6 bases, with 13 bases between. CDR1 is WNHNN, CDR2 SYGVQD, per germline (reference sequence). This CDR3 contains 13 residues. Comment on this clone: Its antigen is still unknown.

Sample: peripheral blood, taken before any cancer treatment. The chain has TRBV10-1 and TRBJ2-7, with D possibly matching TRBD2 (5 bases). The TCR sequence derives from a man aged 35 to 70 with stage I lung adenocarcinoma. The CDR3 DNA reads TGCGCCAGCAGTGCAGGACCTAGCTCCGAGCAGTACTTC. Its protein is CASSAGPSSEQYF.